This TCR beta chain emerged from a study of blood T cell repertoires in COVID-19. TCRdb's copy holds only in-frame clones and misses some; the assay was immunoSEQ multiplex PCR. This sample has 45,000 to 65,000 clones, with 80% to 90% found just once. The V and J ends lost 10 bases and 8 bases respectively, with 11 bases between them. CDR3 length: 10 amino acids. CDR1 MDHEN and CDR2 SYDVKM come from the germline V gene. The V call is TRBV28, the J call TRBJ1-1; D might be TRBD1 (5 bases). The clonotype comes from a man in his sixties with active COVID-19. The specimen was peripheral blood. The CDR3 DNA is TGTGCCATACAAGGGGCCGAAGCTTTCTTT. This encodes CAIQGAEAFF.